This TCR beta chain emerged from a study of OX40 agonist ivuxolimab in advanced cancers. Study overall: Ivuxolimab, an antibody that agonizes OX40 (CD134), was administered to the patients. Participants, roughly 80% male, averaged 60 years of age, ranging from 23 to 79.

The assay was immunoSEQ multiplex PCR, and TCRdb's table has in-frame clones only and misses some. The sample holds about 110,000 clones, less than 95% seen once. The J segment lost 3 bases and the V segment lost 7 bases, leaving 11 bases of the junction unmatched. The CDR3 has 16 residues. The germline gives CDR1 MNHNY, CDR2 SVGAGI (reference sequence). Regarding this clone: Its antigen is unknown.

Points from the study as a whole: Both CD4+ and CD8+ T cell populations in blood had undergone clonal expansion by week 6 at 0.1 to 3.0 mg/kg. More expanded clones were seen, on average, in CD8+ T cells than in CD4+.

J is TRBJ1-5 and V is TRBV6-6; TRBD1 matches at 8 bases. Sequencing was performed on CD4+ or CD8+ T cells sorted from blood, taken in a trial of the OX40 agonist ivuxolimab. The receptor was derived from an adult with an advanced solid tumor such as melanoma, head and neck, liver or kidney cancer. CDR3 residues: CASTHTGQGYNQPQHF. In DNA, the CDR3 is TGTGCCAGCACCCACACAGGACAGGGATACAATCAGCCCCAGCATTTT.